Each of the 14 T cell receptor beta chains below was sequenced from the same sample in a study of OX40 agonist ivuxolimab in advanced cancers. Receptor amplification or capture employed the immunoSEQ multiplex PCR assay. TCRdb limited this immuneACCESS table to in-frame rearrangements with V and J called. A share of clones is missing; checked studies link under half to unresolved V genes, and the rest is unexplained. The sample data list 30,000 to 45,000 clones, and roughly 82% of these were observed just once. Jointly, the top ten make up about 20% of the sample. Here the sequenced sample was CD4+ or CD8+ T cells sorted from blood, taken in a trial of the OX40 agonist ivuxolimab. These receptor sequences come from an adult with an advanced solid tumor such as melanoma, head and neck, liver or kidney cancer.

V is TRBV21-1 and J is TRBJ1-4. TRBV21-1 is a listed pseudogene. The CDR3 totals 14 residues. The CDR3 spells CASSTLNADEKLFF. The CDR3, as DNA: TGTGCCAGCAGCACCCTGAATGCGGATGAAAAACTGTTTTTT.

The CDR3 nucleotides read TGTGCCAGCAGCGAAAGCGGGAGTCGGGTAGATACGCAGTATTTT. This sequence encodes CASSESGSRVDTQYF. The chain carries TRBV7-9 and TRBJ2-3; 8 bases line up with TRBD2. The CDR3 is 15 amino acids. The V segment lost 5 bases and the J segment 5 bases; nucleotides outside the gene matches: 9. Germline V gives CDR1 SEHNR, CDR2 FQNEAQ (reference sequence).

The CDR3 loop reads CASSYSTGGEKLFF. The DNA for the CDR3 is TGTGCCAGCAGTTACTCCACAGGCGGGGAAAAACTGTTTTTT. V and J are TRBV6-5 and TRBJ1-4; D perhaps matches TRBD1 (5 bases). Germline V gene data show CDR1 as MNHEY and CDR2 as SVGAGI. V gave up 0 bases and J gave up 8 bases, with 10 bases separating them. The CDR3 is made up of 14 amino acids.

This sequence joins TRBV28 and TRBJ1-6, with 11 nucleotides matching TRBD1. The CDR3 covers 17 residues. The trim removed 10 bases at V and 2 bases at J, leaving 10 bases unmatched. CDR1 is MDHEN, CDR2 SYDVKM, per germline. DNA for the CDR3: TGTGCCACCACGGACAGGGGGCTACGCACCTATAATTCACCCCTCCACTTT. Residues: CATTDRGLRTYNSPLHF.

This chain connects TRBV4-1 to TRBJ1-1; TRBD1 aligns across 7 bases. The V segment lost 1 base and the J segment 7 bases; nucleotides outside the gene matches: 6. CDR3 length: 14 residues. CDR1 and CDR2 from the germline V gene are MGHRA and YSYEKL. The CDR3 coding sequence is TGCGCCAGCAGCCAAGGCGACAGGGTAGGTGAAGCTTTCTTT. This encodes CASSQGDRVGEAFF.

This clone was observed a handful of times. The chain uses TRBV27 and TRBJ2-3, with TRBD1 as a possible D gene (6 bases). The CDR3 is 19 amino acids. Germline CDR1 MNHEY, CDR2 SMNVEV (reference sequence). Trimming took off 5 bases at V and 3 bases at J, with 27 bases between the two ends. In DNA, the CDR3 is TGTGCCAGCAGTCAAGGGGGTTTAAGCGGCCCTAGTGGTACAGATACGCAGTATTTT. Its protein is CASSQGGLSGPSGTDTQYF.

The chain employs TRBV6-1 and TRBJ1-1, with no clear D. V was trimmed by 7 bases and J by 0 bases, leaving 9 bases between them. The germline V gene encodes CDR1 MNHNS and CDR2 SASEGT. The CDR3 extends over 13 amino acids. The CDR3 is CASKELLNTEAFF. CDR3 DNA: TGTGCCAGCAAAGAGCTACTGAACACTGAAGCTTTCTTT.

This chain uses TRBV18 with TRBJ2-7, with 9 bases that match TRBD1. CDR3 length equals 17 residues. V trimming: 4 bases; J trimming: 2 bases; junction bases outside the gene matches: 12. The germline CDR1 and CDR2 sequences are KGHSH and LQKENI. CDR3 bases: TGTGCCAGCTCACAAACTCTACCGGGACAGGGCGCCTACGAGCAGTACTTC. Translating it yields CASSQTLPGQGAYEQYF.

This chain uses TRBV7-6 with TRBJ2-1; TRBD2 might be the D (6 bases). This CDR3 is built from 16 residues. Germline CDR1 is SGHVS and CDR2 is FNYEAQ. Trimming took 3 bases from V and 0 from J, leaving 12 bases between them. The CDR3 spells CASSFLGEDSYNEQFF. The CDR3 DNA reads TGTGCCAGCAGCTTTCTGGGGGAGGACTCCTACAATGAGCAGTTCTTC. The variable domain in full, with the rest retrieved from reference TRBV7-6 and TRBJ2-1, is GAGVSQSPRYKVTKRGQDVALRCDPISGHVSLYWYRQALGQGPEFLTYFNYEAQQDKSGLPNDRFSAERPEGSISTLTIQRTEQRDSAMYRCASSFLGEDSYNEQFFGPGTRLTVL.

V usage is TRBV5-4 and J usage is TRBJ1-1, with D possibly TRBD1 on 5 matching bases. CDR1 is SGHNT, CDR2 YYREEE, per germline (reference sequence). The CDR3 totals 15 residues. Trimming stripped 3 bases from V and 1 base from J, with 13 bases between. The CDR3, as DNA: TGTGCCAGCAGCTCCCAGGGCCCGAGGAACACTGAAGCTTTCTTT. It encodes CASSSQGPRNTEAFF.

The chain joins TRBV27 to TRBJ2-5; 11 nucleotides line up with TRBD1. The end of the DNA is better explained by TRBJ2-7, so the J call may be wrong. The CDR3 length is 16 residues. The germline gives CDR1 MNHEY, CDR2 SMNVEV (reference sequence). CDR3 DNA: TGTGCCAGCAGTTTATCGGGACAGGGGGTTTCCTACGAGCAGTACTTC. It encodes CASSLSGQGVSYEQYF.

The J gene is TRBJ2-7, the V gene TRBV30; TRBD2 might be the D (6 bases). CDR3 length equals 15 residues. The germline V gene has CDR1 GTSNPN and CDR2 SVGIG (reference sequence). V lost 2 bases to trimming and J lost 3 bases, with 17 bases between them. The CDR3: CAWSRRGVSLYEQYF. In DNA, the CDR3 is TGTGCCTGGAGTCGTCGCGGGGTGAGCCTCTACGAGCAGTACTTC.

This sequence joins TRBV5-8 and TRBJ2-2; D is perhaps TRBD2 (5 bases). Trimming stripped 3 bases from V and 1 base from J, with 13 bases between. Germline V lookup: CDR1 SGHTS, CDR2 YDEGEE. CDR3 size: 16 residues. CDR3 residues: CASSSGLAGNTGELFF. CDR3 in DNA: TGTGCCAGCAGCTCGGGCTTGGCGGGGAACACCGGGGAGCTGTTTTTT.

This chain uses TRBV4-3 with TRBJ1-4; no clear D. Trimming took off 0 bases at V and 0 bases at J, with 11 bases between the two ends. The CDR3 totals 17 residues. The germline V gene encodes CDR1 LGHNA and CDR2 YSLEER. This chain's CDR3 is CASSQEAVGATNEKLFF. Here the CDR3 DNA reads TGCGCCAGCAGCCAAGAGGCGGTTGGGGCAACTAATGAAAAACTGTTTTTT.